A single sample is the source of the 3 T cell receptor beta chains below, sequenced in a study of T cells after yellow fever vaccination. Via MiXCR, TCRdb re-called the 5' RACE reads, giving one row per CDR3 protein. The sample records 200,000 to 300,000 distinct CDR3 sequences, about an eighth being singletons. Here the sequenced sample was CD4+ T cells sorted from PBMCs, taken 45 days after the yellow fever booster vaccination. The receptors derive from a man aged 25-40 years who received the YFV17D yellow fever vaccine.

V usage is TRBV12-3 or TRBV12-4 and J usage is TRBJ1-1; D gene unclear. The CDR3 spans 14 residues. The V end was cut by 3 bases, the J end by 0 bases, with 8 bases between. The CDR3 spells CASSFPSLNTEAFF. Here the CDR3 DNA reads TGTGCCAGCAGTTTTCCAAGTTTGAACACTGAAGCTTTCTTT.

This clonotype was counted between two and nine times. CDR3 sequence: CATQDRKDYGYTF. The DNA for the CDR3 is TGTGCCACCCAGGACAGGAAGGACTATGGCTACACCTTC. The chain employs TRBV25-1 and TRBJ1-2; 7 nucleotides line up with TRBD1. The germline V gene encodes CDR1 MGHDK and CDR2 SYGVNS. This CDR3 has 13 amino acids. V lost 10 bases, J lost 3 bases, and 8 bases stayed unmatched.

In this sample, this clonotype turned up a few times. V gene TRBV5-1 combines with J gene TRBJ2-1; no clear D. The CDR3 is made up of 15 amino acids. From germline, CDR1 is SGHRS and CDR2 YFSETQ. Trimming took off 1 base at V and 5 bases at J, with 13 bases between the two ends. DNA of the CDR3: TGCGCCAGCAGCTTGACTGGGATTCCGAACAATGAGCAGTTCTTC. It specifies CASSLTGIPNNEQFF.